What follows are 23 T cell receptor beta chains derived from one specimen sequenced in a study of shared clonotypes between healthy human individuals. Sequencing was performed with immunoSEQ multiplex PCR; in TCRdb, only in-frame clones are kept and a portion is missing. The sample lists approximately 1,000,000 clones, around 82% occurring once. What was sequenced was memory CD4+ T cells from PBMCs. Subset described: CD45RA-negative fraction. The receptors were gathered from a man aged 18 to 29 in good health. Some clones in this sample may be carry-over from other donors' samples.

The chain links TRBV18 to TRBJ2-3, with D perhaps matching TRBD1 (6 bases). V lost 1 base to trimming and J lost 4 bases, with 12 bases between them. Per the germline V gene, CDR1 is KGHSH and CDR2 is LQKENI. The CDR3 extends over 15 amino acids. The CDR3 nucleotides read TGTGCCAGCTCACCACTCCCAGGGGCGGCAGATACGCAGTATTTT. It specifies CASSPLPGAADTQYF. The variable domain in full, with the rest retrieved from reference TRBV18 and TRBJ2-3, is NAGVMQNPRHLVRRRGQEARLRCSPMKGHSHVYWYRQLPEEGLKFMVYLQKENIIDESGMPKERFSAEFPKEGPSILRIQQVVRGDSAAYFCASSPLPGAADTQYFGPGTRLTVL.

V gene TRBV6-5 combines with J gene TRBJ1-1, with D unclear. The CDR3 runs 16 residues. The germline CDR1 and CDR2 sequences are MNHEY and SVGAGI. V lost 0 bases and J lost 0, with 11 bases in between. CDR3 sequence: CASSYSQRVMNTEAFF. In DNA, the CDR3 is TGTGCCAGCAGTTACTCCCAGAGGGTCATGAACACTGAAGCTTTCTTT.

The gene calls are TRBV11-2 and TRBJ2-2; D is perhaps TRBD1 (6 bases). From germline, CDR1 is SGHAT and CDR2 FQNNGV. The germline V and J ends were trimmed by 5 bases and 1 base, with 11 bases remaining between them. The CDR3 contains 15 residues. The CDR3 here is CASSHRVLNTGELFF. CDR3 DNA sequence: TGTGCCAGCAGCCACAGGGTTTTGAACACCGGGGAGCTGTTTTTT. Variable domain in full (rest from reference TRBV11-2 and TRBJ2-2): EAGVAQSPRYKIIEKRQSVAFWCNPISGHATLYWYQQILGQGPKLLIQFQNNGVVDDSQLPKDRFSAERLKGVDSTLKIQPAKLEDSAVYLCASSHRVLNTGELFFGEGSRLTVL.

The V and J genes are TRBV15 and TRBJ2-1; 7 bases match TRBD1. The J segment lost 4 bases and the V segment lost 5 bases, leaving 5 bases of the junction unmatched. This CDR3 is 14 amino acids long. Germline CDR1 reads LNHNV; CDR2 reads YYDKDF (reference sequence). CDR3 sequence: CATSGRQGYNEQFF. CDR3 DNA sequence: TGTGCCACCAGCGGGCGACAGGGATACAATGAGCAGTTCTTC.

The V call is TRBV25-1, the J call TRBJ1-1; 7 nucleotides line up with TRBD1. The CDR3 length is 16 residues. Germline V gene lookup returns CDR1 MGHDK and CDR2 SYGVNS. V was clipped by 5 bases and J by 0 bases; unmatched bases: 9. The CDR3 region has the DNA TGTGCCAGCAGTCCTCGACAGGGATACATGAACACTGAAGCTTTCTTT. Translating it yields CASSPRQGYMNTEAFF.

The rearrangement joins TRBV5-1 to TRBJ2-7; TRBD1 matches at 7 bases. V lost 5 bases, J lost 3 bases, and 5 bases stayed unmatched. The CDR3 has 13 residues. The germline CDR1 and CDR2 sequences are SGHRS and YFSETQ. CDR3 amino acids: CASSTGVLYEQYF. Here the CDR3 DNA reads TGCGCCAGCAGTACAGGGGTCCTCTACGAGCAGTACTTC.

V usage is TRBV6-5 and J usage is TRBJ2-7; weak D call: TRBD1 (6 bases). Per germline, CDR1 MNHEY and CDR2 SVGAGI. The CDR3 totals 12 residues. V was pared by 5 bases and J by 6 bases, with 11 bases between. The CDR3 is CASSTGHSEQYF. The CDR3 DNA reads as TGTGCCAGCAGTACAGGGCACAGCGAGCAGTACTTC.

This clone was counted ten times or more. Other DNA sequences within the sample encode an identical CDR3. The V and J genes are TRBV10-3 and TRBJ2-5; tentatively, D is TRBD2 (6 bases). Looked up from germline, CDR1 is ENHRY and CDR2 is SYGVKD. This CDR3 region has 12 residues. V lost 9 bases to trimming and J lost 2 bases, with 10 bases between them. The CDR3 here is CAIGGNQETQYF. The CDR3 coding sequence is TGTGCCATTGGGGGGAATCAAGAGACCCAGTACTTC.

This clone was counted a few times. Other DNA sequences in the sample encode the same CDR3. The chain couples TRBV6-1 to TRBJ1-5; D is perhaps TRBD1 (6 bases). Germline V gives CDR1 MNHNS, CDR2 SASEGT. This CDR3 has 13 residues. The ends were cut back, 1 base at V and 7 bases at J, with 8 bases in the middle. Here the CDR3 reads CASSEEGGQPQHF. The DNA of the CDR3 is TGTGCCAGCAGTGAAGAGGGGGGGCAGCCCCAGCATTTT.

This clone was seen more than once but under ten times. The V call is TRBV18, the J call TRBJ1-2, with D possibly TRBD1 on 6 matching bases. The V end lost 3 bases, the J end lost 6 bases, and 11 bases lay between the germline ends. The germline gives CDR1 KGHSH, CDR2 LQKENI. This CDR3 region has 13 residues. CDR3: CASSPNYRDGYTF. The CDR3 coding sequence is TGTGCCAGCTCACCGAATTACAGGGATGGCTACACCTTC.

V usage is TRBV18 and J usage is TRBJ2-7; 9 bases map to TRBD1. CDR3 length equals 15 residues. Germline V gene lookup returns CDR1 KGHSH and CDR2 LQKENI. J was trimmed by 13 bases and V by 5 bases; bases with no gene match: 18. CDR3 nucleotide sequence: TGTGCCAGCTCATCAGGGGCCACGGGACAGGGATTCGTTTACTTC. Encoded protein: CASSSGATGQGFVYF. The full variable domain, rest sourced from reference TRBV18 and TRBJ2-7, is NAGVMQNPRHLVRRRGQEARLRCSPMKGHSHVYWYRQLPEEGLKFMVYLQKENIIDESGMPKERFSAEFPKEGPSILRIQQVVRGDSAAYFCASSSGATGQGFVYFGPGTRLTVT.

The CDR3 reads CASSTDRRTDTQYF. The DNA for the CDR3 is TGCGCCAGCAGCACCGACAGGCGCACAGATACGCAGTATTTT. V and J are TRBV5-1 and TRBJ2-3, with D possibly TRBD1 on 6 matching bases. Germline V gene sequence: CDR1 SGHRS, CDR2 YFSETQ. V shed 4 bases and J shed 1 base, with 10 bases lying between them. CDR3 length: 14 residues.

This rearrangement joins TRBV28 to TRBJ1-2, with 7 positions matching TRBD1. The germline V gene encodes CDR1 MDHEN and CDR2 SYDVKM. With V trimmed by 6 bases and J by 4 bases, 14 bases remained unmatched. The CDR3 length is 16 residues. CDR3 protein: CASRSDRANFLYGYTF. Written as DNA, the CDR3 is TGTGCCAGCAGAAGTGACAGGGCGAACTTTCTCTATGGCTACACCTTC.

The chain has TRBV19 and TRBJ2-7, with TRBD2 matching over 10 bases. With 4 bases clipped from V and 3 bases from J, the junction kept 3 bases outside the gene matches. The CDR3 length is 14 residues. The V gene's germline CDR1 is LNHDA and CDR2 SQIVND (reference sequence). The CDR3 sequence is CASSRTSGFYEQYF. The CDR3 nucleotides are TGTGCCAGTAGTAGGACTAGCGGCTTCTACGAGCAGTACTTC. Together with reference TRBV19 and TRBJ2-7, the CDR3 gives the full variable domain: DGGITQSPKYLFRKEGQNVTLSCEQNLNHDAMYWYRQDPGQGLRLIYYSQIVNDFQKGDIAEGYSVSREKKESFPLTVTSAQKNPTAFYLCASSRTSGFYEQYFGPGTRLTVT.

This clone was seen once. The chain carries TRBV6-4 and TRBJ2-3; D call uncertain. There are 13 residues in the CDR3. The germline V and J ends were trimmed by 2 bases and 11 bases, with 14 bases remaining between them. CDR1 and CDR2 from the germline V gene are MRHNA and SNTAGT. The CDR3 loop is CASSDDSRTRQYF. DNA for the CDR3: TGTGCCAGCAGTGACGACTCCCGGACGCGGCAGTATTTT.

This chain connects TRBV9 to TRBJ2-2; 11 positions match TRBD2. The J segment lost 5 bases and the V segment lost 4 bases, leaving 16 bases of the junction unmatched. CDR1 SGDLS and CDR2 YYNGEE come from the germline V gene. There are 19 residues in the CDR3. CDR3 nucleotide sequence: TGTGCCAGCAGCCCCATGAGGCTACTAGCGGGAGCGGCGACCGGGGAGCTGTTTTTT. It yields the protein CASSPMRLLAGAATGELFF.

The chain employs TRBV27 and TRBJ2-7; the match to TRBD2 covers 14 bases. Germline CDR1 MNHEY, CDR2 SMNVEV (reference sequence). This CDR3 comprises 16 residues. V lost 6 bases, J lost 4 bases, and 8 bases stayed unmatched. The CDR3, as DNA: TGTGCCAGCAGGGAGAGACTAGCGGGAGGGCTTTACGAGCAGTACTTC. This sequence encodes CASRERLAGGLYEQYF.

There are a few counts of this clone. V and J are TRBV6-6 and TRBJ2-2; TRBD2 aligns across 7 bases. This CDR3 contains 13 residues. With 4 bases clipped from V and 8 bases from J, the junction kept 4 bases outside the gene matches. CDR1 and CDR2 from the germline V gene are MNHNY and SVGAGI (reference sequence). CDR3 amino acids: CASSWAREGELFF. In DNA, the CDR3 is TGTGCCAGCAGTTGGGCGCGGGAGGGGGAGCTGTTTTTT.

The chain employs TRBV7-8 and TRBJ1-5; possibly TRBD1 for D (6 bases). Germline V CDR1 and CDR2: SGHVS, FQNEAQ. The CDR3 runs 14 residues. Trimming shortened V by 7 bases and J by 4 bases, and 14 bases separated the two germline ends. CDR3 DNA sequence: TGTGCCAGCACCGCGAGGACAGATAATCAGCCCCAGCATTTT. This gives the protein CASTARTDNQPQHF.

This clone has just a few counts. The V gene is TRBV2, the J gene TRBJ1-1, with TRBD1 matching over 7 bases. The CDR3 loop spans 14 amino acids. Germline values: CDR1 SNHLY, CDR2 FYNNEI. V lost 5 bases to trimming and J lost 4 bases; unmatched junction nucleotides: 7. In DNA, the CDR3 is TGTGCCAGCAGTATGACAGGGTGGGGCACTGAAGCTTTCTTT. Translation gives CASSMTGWGTEAFF. Together with reference TRBV2 and TRBJ1-1, the CDR3 gives the full variable domain: EPEVTQTPSHQVTQMGQEVILRCVPISNHLYFYWYRQILGQKVEFLVSFYNNEISEKSEIFDDQFSVERPDGSNFTLKIRSTKLEDSAMYFCASSMTGWGTEAFFGQGTRLTVV.

This clone came up many times. Written as DNA, the CDR3 is TGCGCCAGCAGTCAATCGGGACAGGGGGCGCCGACTAATGAAAAACTGTTTTTT. Translating gives CASSQSGQGAPTNEKLFF. The chain is built from TRBV23-1 and TRBJ1-4; TRBD1 agrees at 12 bases. TRBV23-1 is labeled an ORF, and its function is uncertain. V shed 0 bases, J shed 2 bases, and the junction held 4 bases outside the gene matches. The CDR3 consists of 18 residues.

The gene calls are TRBV5-4 and TRBJ2-7; the D gene is possibly TRBD1 (5 bases). The V end lost 0 bases, the J end lost 6 bases, and 16 bases lay between the germline ends. CDR1 is SGHNT, CDR2 YYREEE, per germline (reference sequence). This CDR3 comprises 15 residues. Written as DNA, the CDR3 is TGTGCCAGCAGCTTGGGTGGCAGGGTAAAGGTCGAGCAGTACTTC. Translating it yields CASSLGGRVKVEQYF.

This clone was seen ten or more times. This chain links TRBV30 with TRBJ1-6; D ambiguous. Germline CDR1 and CDR2: GTSNPN and SVGIG (reference sequence). Trimming removed 2 bases from V and 8 bases from J, with 16 bases in between. The CDR3 loop spans 15 amino acids. This chain's CDR3 is CAWSSFLPDHSPLHF. The CDR3 nucleotides are TGTGCCTGGAGTTCCTTTCTACCGGACCATTCACCCCTCCACTTT.